This TCR beta chain was obtained from a study of blood T cells in healthy people across ages. The CDR3 is 14 amino acids. Germline-derived CDR1 and CDR2 are DFQATT and SNEGSKA (reference sequence). Comment on this clonotype: No antigen is known for it.

PCR was performed a second time for roughly 7 to 11 cycles using a sample-barcoded 5' primer and a J-beta primer mix. TCRdb used MiXCR to reprocess the 5' RACE reads, holding one entry per CDR3 protein. The sample holds around 780,000 distinct CDR3 sequences, roughly 25% seen once. Study outcomes and limitations: Those diversity estimates obtained from one million T cells were thought to be underestimates.

The sample was also linked to a second study, of T cells of mothers and their children.

What was sequenced was blood. This chain uses TRBV20-1 with TRBJ2-5; 11 nucleotides match TRBD1. The end of the DNA fits TRBJ2-7 better, so the J call may be wrong. This receptor was taken from a boy aged 5-17 years in good health. The CDR3 DNA sequence: TGCAGTGCTAGCCGGGACAGGGGGGGCTACGAGCAGTACTTC. It translates to CSASRDRGGYEQYF.